This section outlines one T cell receptor beta chain sequence together with its context. Its specificity is unknown. The data were obtained in a study of CD8+ T cells in alopecia areata. About the study: Twice daily, treated patients received 5 to 10 mg of oral tofacitinib. Overall study findings and caveats: Clonality exceeded that of normal scalp in lesional scalp, most notably in alopecia totalis/universalis.

Treatment specified: oral pan-JAK inhibitor, 5-10 mg twice daily. Once RNA had been extracted, it was reverse transcribed into cDNA to act as the sequencing template. Here immunoSEQ multiplex PCR was the method, and the copy in TCRdb shows in-frame clones only, minus some. Among over 150,000 clones listed, about 60% were seen once. This CDR3 spans 13 amino acids. CDR1 and CDR2 from the germline V gene are GTSNPN and SVGIG (reference sequence). With 4 bases clipped from V and 0 bases from J, the junction kept 2 bases outside the gene matches. This chain joins TRBV30 and TRBJ2-7; 8 nucleotides match TRBD2. The origin of this receptor is a human donor with alopecia areata. This sample comprised CD8+ T cells sorted from blood, obtained at week 24, from a patient treated with tofacitinib. CDR3 in DNA: TGTGCCTGGACGGGGGGGGACTCCTACGAGCAGTACTTC. Protein: CAWTGGDSYEQYF.